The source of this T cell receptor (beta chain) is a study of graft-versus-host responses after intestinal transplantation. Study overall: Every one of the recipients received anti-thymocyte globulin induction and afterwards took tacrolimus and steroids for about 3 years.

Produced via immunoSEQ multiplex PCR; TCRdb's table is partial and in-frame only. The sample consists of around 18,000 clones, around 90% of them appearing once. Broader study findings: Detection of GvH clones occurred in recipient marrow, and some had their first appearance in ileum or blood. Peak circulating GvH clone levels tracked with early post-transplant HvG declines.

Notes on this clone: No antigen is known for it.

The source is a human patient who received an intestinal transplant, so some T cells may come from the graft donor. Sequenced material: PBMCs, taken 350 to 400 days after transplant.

Written as DNA, the CDR3 is TGTGCCAGCAGCTTATTAGGGACTATAGGGGAGACCCAGTACTTC. Residues: CASSLLGTIGETQYF. V is TRBV7-3 and J is TRBJ2-5; 7 nucleotides match TRBD2. After removal of 2 bases from V and 5 bases from J, the junction contained 8 bases not matched to a gene. Germline V lookup: CDR1 SGHTA, CDR2 FQGTGA. The CDR3 sequence is 15 residues long.